This T cell receptor beta chain emerged from a study of cytomegalovirus exposure and HLA in healthy donors (dated by TCRdb to about 2017). At the level of the whole study: According to a later analysis, one platform produced both the approximately 110 validation repertoires and the 550 to 800 repertoires of the first cohort. The aim of the study was to test whether cataloging public T cell receptors could identify signatures of past pathogen exposure. A separate validation cohort of roughly 130 different subjects was used in addition to the roughly 670-subject first cohort. To predict cytomegalovirus infection status, the study brought together high-throughput TCR immunosequencing, statistical association of individual TCRs with disease status, and machine learning.

Donors formed part of the validation cohort, which comprised about 120 subjects and was distinct from the first cohort of roughly 600 subjects. The junction shows trimming of 11 bases on V and 3 bases on J, and the gene matches do not reach 11 bases of it. CDR1 and CDR2 (MNHEY, SMNVEV) derive from the germline V gene (reference sequence). The CDR3 covers 14 residues, taking in both the cysteine and the phenylalanine. Left in the record is the CDR3 DNA by itself, 42 bases read in frame from the first base. Libraries were made using the immunoSEQ multiplex PCR assay. For the original study's pipeline: A statistical classification framework was built for diagnosing cytomegalovirus status from the catalog of TCR beta chain sequences. TCRdb's version of the immuneACCESS table is confined to in-frame rearrangements and falls short of the full clone set. An unresolved V gene accounts for under half of the shortfall where checked; the remainder is of unknown origin. The V and J calls and the clone size are those of that table, but D and trimming were determined from the DNA. Across this sample there are 65,000 to 95,000 clones, with 90% to 95% seen only once. Of the sample, approximately 3.3% falls within the top ten clones.

As to this clone: Its antigen is unknown. The record has no base qualities; no much larger clone is one base away.

Study-wide findings and limitations: A total of fewer than 200 TCR beta chains were listed by the study as associated with cytomegalovirus. Most TCR sequences were observed very rarely across donors, whereas some public TCRs were present in many individuals. A later analysis found that TCRs clustered in the first cohort also tended to co-occur in the 120 or so validation repertoires, with roughly 95% of cluster scores above 0. The classifier was reported to diagnose cytomegalovirus status with high specificity and sensitivity in both the original and validation cohorts. A later analysis lacked HLA typing for the validation cohort, so it scored co-occurrence in that cohort across all 110 or so repertoires. According to the authors, the approach could potentially be generalized to other disease states and immunological phenotypes. Three of the identified cytomegalovirus-associated TCR beta chains were confirmed in vitro to be specific for cytomegalovirus antigens.

Input material: PBMCs. The chain is encoded by TRBV27 joined to TRBJ2-7, and 9 bases in between align with TRBD1. The sequence was collected from a man younger than 35 in good health and CMV-seronegative. The encoded CDR3 is CASAWGTGNYEQYF. The DNA is TGTGCCTCGGCATGGGGGACAGGGAACTACGAGCAGTACTTC.